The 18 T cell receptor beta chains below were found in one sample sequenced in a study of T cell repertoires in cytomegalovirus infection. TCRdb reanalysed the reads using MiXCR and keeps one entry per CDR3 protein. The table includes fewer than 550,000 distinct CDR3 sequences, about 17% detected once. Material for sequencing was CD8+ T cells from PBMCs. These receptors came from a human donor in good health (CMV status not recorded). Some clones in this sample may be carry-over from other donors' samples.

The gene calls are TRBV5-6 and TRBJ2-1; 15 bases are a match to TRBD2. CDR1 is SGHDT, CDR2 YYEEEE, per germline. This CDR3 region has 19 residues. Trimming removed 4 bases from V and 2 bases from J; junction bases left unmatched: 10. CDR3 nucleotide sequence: TGTGCCAGCAGCCCTGGACTAGCGGGAGGGCCTGGCCCCTACAATGAGCAGTTCTTC. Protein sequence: CASSPGLAGGPGPYNEQFF. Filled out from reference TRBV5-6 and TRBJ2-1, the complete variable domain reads DAGVTQSPTHLIKTRGQQVTLRCSPKSGHDTVSWYQQALGQGPQFIFQYYEEEERQRGNFPDRFSGHQFPNYSSELNVNALLLGDSALYLCASSPGLAGGPGPYNEQFFGPGTRLTVL.

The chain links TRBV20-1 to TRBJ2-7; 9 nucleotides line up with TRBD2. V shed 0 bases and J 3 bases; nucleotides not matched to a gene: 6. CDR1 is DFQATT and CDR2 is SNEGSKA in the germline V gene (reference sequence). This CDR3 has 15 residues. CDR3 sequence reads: CSARDVTSGSYEQYF. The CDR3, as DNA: TGCAGTGCTAGAGATGTGACTAGCGGAAGCTACGAGCAGTACTTC.

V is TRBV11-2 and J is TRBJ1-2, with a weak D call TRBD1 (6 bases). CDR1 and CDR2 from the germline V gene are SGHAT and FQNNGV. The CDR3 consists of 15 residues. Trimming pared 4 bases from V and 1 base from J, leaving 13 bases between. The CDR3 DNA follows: TGTGCCAGCAGCTCCTGGGACATACTTAACTATGGCTACACCTTC. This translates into CASSSWDILNYGYTF. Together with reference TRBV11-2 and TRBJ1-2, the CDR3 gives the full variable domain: EAGVAQSPRYKIIEKRQSVAFWCNPISGHATLYWYQQILGQGPKLLIQFQNNGVVDDSQLPKDRFSAERLKGVDSTLKIQPAKLEDSAVYLCASSSWDILNYGYTFGSGTRLTVV.

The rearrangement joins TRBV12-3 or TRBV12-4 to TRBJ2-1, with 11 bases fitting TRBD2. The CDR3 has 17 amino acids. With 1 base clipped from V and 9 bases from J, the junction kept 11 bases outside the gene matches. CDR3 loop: CASSLGTSGGFFGEQFF. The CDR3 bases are TGTGCCAGCAGTTTAGGAACTAGCGGGGGTTTTTTTGGTGAGCAGTTCTTC.

CDR3 loop: CSVPFDSSYGYTF. In DNA, the CDR3 is TGCAGCGTTCCCTTTGACAGCAGCTATGGCTACACCTTC. The chain couples TRBV29-1 to TRBJ1-2; a possible D gene is TRBD1 (5 bases). V lost 5 bases and J 4 bases, leaving 14 bases between the germline ends. The length of the CDR3 is 13 residues. Germline CDR1 reads SQVTM; CDR2 reads ANQGSEA.

CDR3 sequence reads: CASSSGTDGYTF. In DNA form, the CDR3 reads TGTGCCAGCAGCTCCGGGACAGATGGCTACACCTTC. The V and J genes are TRBV5-6 and TRBJ1-2, with 7 nucleotides matching TRBD1. Trimming cost V 3 bases and J 6 bases; bases outside gene matches: 2. From germline, CDR1 is SGHDT and CDR2 YYEEEE. The CDR3 loop spans 12 amino acids.

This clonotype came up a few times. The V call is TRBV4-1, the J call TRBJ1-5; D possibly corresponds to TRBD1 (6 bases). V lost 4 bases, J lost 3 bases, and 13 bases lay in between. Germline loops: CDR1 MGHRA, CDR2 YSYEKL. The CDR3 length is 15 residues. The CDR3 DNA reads TGCGCCAGCAGCCCCCGGGGGGGGGCCAATCAGCCCCAGCATTTT. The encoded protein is CASSPRGGANQPQHF.

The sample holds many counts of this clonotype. The CDR3, as DNA: TGTGCCAGCAGTTTAGGGGGGGCGCTTAATGTCGAAGGCTACACCTTC. This codes for CASSLGGALNVEGYTF. The chain carries TRBV27 and TRBJ1-2; D perhaps matches TRBD1 (6 bases). Germline V gives CDR1 MNHEY, CDR2 SMNVEV (reference sequence). This CDR3 has 16 amino acids. Trimming left V 2 bases short and J 8 bases short, with 21 bases between.

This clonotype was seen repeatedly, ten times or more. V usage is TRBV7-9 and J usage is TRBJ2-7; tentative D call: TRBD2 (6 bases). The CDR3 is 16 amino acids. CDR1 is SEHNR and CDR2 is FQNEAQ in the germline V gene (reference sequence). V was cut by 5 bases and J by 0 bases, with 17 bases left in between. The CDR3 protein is CASSPRTAGISYEQYF. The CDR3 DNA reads TGTGCCAGCAGCCCACGAACAGCGGGTATCTCCTACGAGCAGTACTTC.

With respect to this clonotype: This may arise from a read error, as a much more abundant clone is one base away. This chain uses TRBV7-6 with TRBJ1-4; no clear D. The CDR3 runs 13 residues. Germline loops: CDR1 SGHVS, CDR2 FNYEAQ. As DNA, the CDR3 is TGTGCCAGAAGCTCCCCAAGTTATGAAAAACTGTTTTTT. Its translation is CARSSPSYEKLFF.

The CDR3 here is CASSIQGGYGYTF. Written as DNA, the CDR3 is TGTGCCAGTAGTATCCAGGGGGGCTATGGCTACACCTTC. V gene TRBV19 combines with J gene TRBJ1-2; the match to TRBD1 covers 7 bases. V was pared by 3 bases and J by 4 bases, with 2 bases of the junction left unmatched. CDR3 size: 13 residues. CDR1 LNHDA and CDR2 SQIVND come from the germline V gene (reference sequence).

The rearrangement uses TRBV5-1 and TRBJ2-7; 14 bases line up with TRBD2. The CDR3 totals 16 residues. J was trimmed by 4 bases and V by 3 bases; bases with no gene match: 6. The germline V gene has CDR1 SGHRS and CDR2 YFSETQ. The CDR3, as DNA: TGCGCCAGCAGCTCCGGACTAGCGGGAGGCGGGTACGAGCAGTACTTC. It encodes CASSSGLAGGGYEQYF.

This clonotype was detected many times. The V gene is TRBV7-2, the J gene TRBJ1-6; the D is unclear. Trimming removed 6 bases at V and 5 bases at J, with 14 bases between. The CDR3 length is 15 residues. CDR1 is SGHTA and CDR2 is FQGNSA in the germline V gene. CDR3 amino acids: CASSLRMFDNSPLHF. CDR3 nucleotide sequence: TGTGCCAGCAGTCTTAGGATGTTTGATAATTCACCCCTCCACTTT.

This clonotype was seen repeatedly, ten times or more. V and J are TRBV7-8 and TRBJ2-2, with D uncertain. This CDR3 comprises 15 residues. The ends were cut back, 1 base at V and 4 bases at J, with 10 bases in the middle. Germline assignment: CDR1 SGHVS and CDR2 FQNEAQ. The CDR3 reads CASSLVATFTGELFF. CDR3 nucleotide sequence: TGTGCCAGCAGCTTAGTGGCTACTTTCACCGGGGAGCTGTTTTTT.

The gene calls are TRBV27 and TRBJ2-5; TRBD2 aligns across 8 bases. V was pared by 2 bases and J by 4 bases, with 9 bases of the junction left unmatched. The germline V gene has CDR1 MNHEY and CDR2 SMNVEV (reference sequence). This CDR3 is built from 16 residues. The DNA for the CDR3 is TGTGCCAGCAGTTTAGGACGGGAGGGCCGTGGAGAGACCCAGTACTTC. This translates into CASSLGREGRGETQYF.

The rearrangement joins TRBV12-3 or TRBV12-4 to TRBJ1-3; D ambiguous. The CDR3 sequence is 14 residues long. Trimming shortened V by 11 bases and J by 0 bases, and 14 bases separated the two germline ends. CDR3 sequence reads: CAFPSGSSGNTIYF. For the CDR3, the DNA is TGTGCCTTCCCGTCGGGCAGCTCTGGAAACACCATATATTTT.

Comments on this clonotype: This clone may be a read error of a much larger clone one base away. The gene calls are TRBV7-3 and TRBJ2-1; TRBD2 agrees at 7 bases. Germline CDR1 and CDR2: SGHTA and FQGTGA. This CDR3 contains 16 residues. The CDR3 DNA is TGTGCCAGCAGCTCCGATGTGGAGCGGGGAGGAGATGAGCGGTTCTTC. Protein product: CASSSDVERGGDERFF. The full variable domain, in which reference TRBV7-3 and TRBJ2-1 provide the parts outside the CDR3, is GAGVSQTPSNKVTEKGKYVELRCDPISGHTALYWYRQSLGQGPEFLIYFQGTGAADDSGLPNDRFFAVRPEGSVSTLKIQRTERGDSAVYLCASSSDVERGGDERFFGPGTRLTVL.

In DNA, the CDR3 is TGTGCCAGCAGCTCGCGTGGGTGGGTGAGCGGGGAGCTGTTTTTT. Protein: CASSSRGWVSGELFF. The V and J genes are TRBV7-6 and TRBJ2-2; D remains ambiguous. The CDR3 has 15 residues. V gave up 4 bases and J gave up 7 bases, with 16 bases separating them. CDR1 SGHVS and CDR2 FNYEAQ come from the germline V gene.